This T cell receptor beta chain derives from a study of T cells in women clearing cervical HPV infection. Looked up from germline, CDR1 is MDHEN and CDR2 is SYDVKM. The CDR3 spans 15 residues. V trimming: 6 bases; J trimming: 1 base; junction bases outside the gene matches: 6. About this clone: The missing CDR3 end, 3 residues past where the read stops, is filled in from the germline J gene.

TCRdb's table, derived via immunoSEQ multiplex PCR, lists solely in-frame clones and lacks some. The listing contains 20,000 or so clones. This sequence joins TRBV28 and TRBJ2-5; 9 bases are a match to TRBD1. This clonotype originated in a woman aged 18-70 years with a cervical HPV16 infection that either progressed to CIN3+ or cleared (not recorded which). Sequencing used blood buffy coat. CDR3 DNA (partial): TGTGCCAGCAGCCAGGACAGGGGACCCCAAGAGACC. It is translated as CASSQDRGPQET. The whole CDR3 is CASSQDRGPQETQYF. Together with reference TRBV28 and TRBJ2-5, the CDR3 gives the full variable domain: DVKVTQSSRYLVKRTGEKVFLECVQDMDHENMFWYRQDPGLGLRLIYFSYDVKMKEKGDIPEGYSVSREKKERFSLILESASTNQTSMYLCASSQDRGPQETQYFGPGTRLLVL.